The 26 T cell receptor beta chains in this list originate from one sample, sequenced in a study of Graves' ophthalmopathy and Graves' hyperthyroidism. Amplification of the TCR beta CDR3 regions used RNA transcripts (as template). First-round RT-PCR with HTBI primers preceded a second-round multiplex PCR. TCRdb reprocessed the multiplex PCR reads via MiXCR and lists one record per CDR3 protein. The repertoire holds 400,000 or so distinct CDR3 sequences, about a sixth seen once, with around 2.4% in the top ten. Sequenced sample: peripheral blood. These receptors came from an adult woman with stable Graves' hyperthyroidism.

This clonotype was observed many times. The chain uses TRBV5-1 and TRBJ1-1, with D uncertain. There are 13 residues in the CDR3. The V and J ends lost 2 bases and 1 base respectively, with 6 bases between them. CDR1 is SGHRS, CDR2 YFSETQ, per germline. The CDR3 sequence is CASSFTANTEAFF. The CDR3 DNA follows: TGCGCCAGCAGCTTTACAGCGAACACTGAAGCTTTCTTT.

This clonotype was seen at least ten times. The rearrangement links TRBV6-5 to TRBJ1-3; no clear D gene. CDR3 length: 16 residues. CDR1 MNHEY and CDR2 SVGAGI come from the germline V gene. V lost 4 bases and J lost 0, with 13 bases in between. CDR3: CASSSTTPNSGNTIYF. The CDR3 DNA sequence: TGTGCCAGCAGTTCTACCACTCCCAACTCTGGAAACACCATATATTTT.

The gene calls are TRBV3-1 and TRBJ2-2; D is uncertain. V lost 0 bases to trimming and J lost 9 bases, with 11 bases between them. The CDR3 has 14 residues. Germline V lookup: CDR1 LGHDT, CDR2 YNNKEL (reference sequence). CDR3 nucleotide sequence: TGTGCCAGCAGCCAAGATCAACGGGCTAGGGAGCTGTTTTTT. Protein sequence: CASSQDQRARELFF. The full variable domain, in which reference TRBV3-1 and TRBJ2-2 provide the parts outside the CDR3, is DTAVSQTPKYLVTQMGNDKSIKCEQNLGHDTMYWYKQDSKKFLKIMFSYNNKELIINETVPNRFSPKSPDKAHLNLHINSLELGDSAVYFCASSQDQRARELFFGEGSRLTVL.

The chain uses TRBV7-2 and TRBJ2-7; no reliable D call. CDR3 length: 12 residues. Trimming cost V 5 bases and J 7 bases, with 12 bases left between them. The germline V gene encodes CDR1 SGHTA and CDR2 FQGNSA. The CDR3, as DNA: TGTGCCAGCAGCCGAATCCACGGGGAGCAGTACTTC. It yields the protein CASSRIHGEQYF.

Points on this clonotype: A much larger clone lies a single base off, so this may be a read error. The chain carries TRBV5-1 and TRBJ2-5, with TRBD1 matching 7 bases. This CDR3 has 15 residues. The V gene's germline CDR1 is SGHRS and CDR2 YFSETQ. In DNA form, the CDR3 reads TGCGCCAGCAGCTTGGAAACAGGGGCCTTAGAGACCAAGTACTTC. Translation: CASSLETGALETKYF. The full variable domain, completed using reference TRBV5-1 and TRBJ2-5, is KAGVTQTPRYLIKTRGQQVTLSCSPISGHRSVSWYQQTPGQGLQFLFEYFSETQRNKGNFPGRFSGRQFSNSRSEMNVSTLELGDSALYLCASSLETGALETKYFGPGTRLLVL.

This clonotype was counted ten times or more. V is TRBV12-3 or TRBV12-4 and J is TRBJ2-2; D remains ambiguous. V was trimmed by 6 bases and J by 7 bases, leaving 12 bases between them. The CDR3 totals 13 residues. The CDR3, as DNA: TGTGCCAGCAGGAACAAGGCGGACGGGGAGCTGTTTTTT. It yields the protein CASRNKADGELFF.

This clonotype has a handful of counts. The gene calls are TRBV20-1 and TRBJ1-5; maybe TRBD1 (6 bases). V was clipped by 2 bases and J by 3 bases, with 11 bases between them. The CDR3 extends over 14 amino acids. Germline V lookup: CDR1 DFQATT, CDR2 SNEGSKA (reference sequence). The CDR3 coding sequence is TGCAGTGCTAGACTACAGGGACCCAATCAGCCCCAGCATTTT. Protein: CSARLQGPNQPQHF.

This clonotype showed up many times. V is TRBV9 and J is TRBJ2-5, with TRBD2 matching over 9 bases. The CDR3 has 13 amino acids. Losses at the gene ends were 3 bases for V and 5 bases for J; bases not matched to a gene: 2. The germline V gene has CDR1 SGDLS and CDR2 YYNGEE. The CDR3 is CASSAGLAETQYF. In DNA, the CDR3 is TGTGCCAGCAGCGCTGGACTAGCGGAGACCCAGTACTTC.

This clonotype was observed at least ten times. The chain combines TRBV5-1 with TRBJ1-1; 10 bases agree with TRBD1. This CDR3 comprises 15 residues. CDR1 is SGHRS and CDR2 is YFSETQ in the germline V gene. The V and J ends lost 4 bases and 1 base, in that order; junction bases with no gene match: 4. The CDR3 DNA reads as TGCGCCAGCAGCAGGACAGGGGGGACGAACACTGAAGCTTTCTTT. Translating gives CASSRTGGTNTEAFF. Full variable domain (remainder filled in from reference TRBV5-1 and TRBJ1-1): KAGVTQTPRYLIKTRGQQVTLSCSPISGHRSVSWYQQTPGQGLQFLFEYFSETQRNKGNFPGRFSGRQFSNSRSEMNVSTLELGDSALYLCASSRTGGTNTEAFFGQGTRLTVV.

Ten or more counts support this clonotype. This sequence joins TRBV7-8 and TRBJ2-2, with D perhaps assigned TRBD1 or TRBD2 (5 bases each). The CDR3 consists of 14 residues. The germline V gene has CDR1 SGHVS and CDR2 FQNEAQ. V lost 1 base, J lost 5 bases, and 8 bases lay in between. CDR3 region: CASSLVGETGELFF. DNA of the CDR3: TGTGCCAGCAGCTTAGTGGGGGAAACCGGGGAGCTGTTTTTT.

On this clonotype: Compared with germline, one end of the junction differs, possibly owing to a read error. This chain uses TRBV28 with TRBJ2-5; D unclear. The length of the CDR3 is 14 residues. Looked up from germline, CDR1 is MDHEN and CDR2 is SYDVKM. CDR3 DNA sequence: TGTGCCAGCAGTTTTTTACAGACCCAAGAGACCGAGGACTTC. It is translated as CASSFLQTQETEDF.

This clonotype has ten or more counts. This sequence joins TRBV10-3 and TRBJ2-5; weak D call: TRBD2 (6 bases). Germline assignment: CDR1 ENHRY and CDR2 SYGVKD. Between the trimmed V and J ends, which lost 3 bases and 6 bases, there was a span of 17 bases. CDR3 length equals 15 residues. CDR3 DNA sequence: TGTGCCATCAGTGAAGGAATGGAGGGGCGGAAGACCCAGTACTTC. This encodes CAISEGMEGRKTQYF.

This chain uses TRBV4-3 with TRBJ2-3; 10 bases fit TRBD2. The V gene end was trimmed by 9 bases and the J gene end by 4 bases; junction bases not matched to a gene: 16. From germline, CDR1 is LGHNA and CDR2 YSLEER. The CDR3 has 17 residues. The DNA of the CDR3 is TGCGCCAGTCGGCGCGACACTAGCGGGGCTAGCTCAGATACGCAGTATTTT. It translates to CASRRDTSGASSDTQYF.

This clonotype was observed many times. The chain is built from TRBV7-2 and TRBJ2-5, with D hard to call. The V and J ends lost 5 bases and 4 bases respectively, with 14 bases between them. The CDR3 runs 14 residues. Looked up from germline, CDR1 is SGHTA and CDR2 is FQGNSA. The CDR3 sequence: CASSLMGLGETQYF. The CDR3, as DNA: TGTGCCAGCAGCCTAATGGGGTTGGGAGAGACCCAGTACTTC.

This clonotype was counted at least ten times. The chain links TRBV20-1 to TRBJ1-6; D unclear. The CDR3 is 11 residues long. Trimming shortened V by 1 base and J by 13 bases, and 8 bases separated the two germline ends. The germline gives CDR1 DFQATT, CDR2 SNEGSKA (reference sequence). The CDR3 here is CSARGIEPLHF. DNA of the CDR3: TGCAGTGCTAGAGGCATCGAGCCCCTCCACTTT.

As to this clonotype: A clone one base away is much larger, so this may be a read error. The CDR3 spells CASSTRTSGAQNIHYF. The CDR3 nucleotides are TGTGCCAGCAGTACCAGGACTAGCGGCGCCCAAAACATTCATTACTTC. The chain carries TRBV28 and TRBJ2-4; 10 positions agree with TRBD2. CDR1 and CDR2 (germline): MDHEN, SYDVKM. The CDR3 contains 16 residues.

The CDR3 coding sequence is TGTGCCAGCAGCTTAGGCGACGCCCGTTCGGAGCAGTACTTC. It encodes CASSLGDARSEQYF. The genes are TRBV7-6 and TRBJ2-7, with no clear D. Germline CDR1 is SGHVS and CDR2 is FNYEAQ. The CDR3 has 14 amino acids. V shed 1 base and J shed 7 bases, with 14 bases lying between them.

CDR3 coding DNA: TGTGCCAGCAGCTTAGCGGGGCCTTCGAACACCGGGGAGCTGTTTTTT. Translating it yields CASSLAGPSNTGELFF. The chain links TRBV7-2 to TRBJ2-2; D may be TRBD1 (5 bases). Between the trimmed V and J ends, which lost 0 bases and 0 bases, there was a span of 8 bases. CDR1 and CDR2 (germline): SGHTA, FQGNSA. This CDR3 is 16 amino acids long.

This clonotype was detected ten times or more. The rearrangement uses TRBV28 and TRBJ1-2, with no clear D. Per the germline V gene, CDR1 is MDHEN and CDR2 is SYDVKM. The CDR3 spans 16 residues. V was cut by 1 base and J by 1 base, with 13 bases left in between. CDR3 DNA: TGTGCCAGCAGTTTATTTGACCGACCATATAACTATGGCTACACCTTC. Amino acid sequence: CASSLFDRPYNYGYTF.

This clonotype was observed many times. V and J are TRBV6-5 and TRBJ2-7; 12 nucleotides line up with TRBD2. Germline CDR1 MNHEY, CDR2 SVGAGI. V shed 2 bases, J shed 2 bases, and the junction held 1 base outside the gene matches. The CDR3 extends over 15 amino acids. The DNA of the CDR3 is TGTGCCAGCAGTTACCGACTAGCGGGAGCCTACGAGCAGTACTTC. Its protein product is CASSYRLAGAYEQYF.

This clonotype was seen repeatedly, ten times or more. The gene calls are TRBV30 and TRBJ2-5; 9 bases align to TRBD2. The CDR3 consists of 17 residues. V was clipped by 2 bases and J by 5 bases; unmatched bases: 15. Germline V gene data show CDR1 as GTSNPN and CDR2 as SVGIG (reference sequence). In nucleotides, the CDR3 is TGTGCCTGGAGTAATTTGCTAGCGGGACTCTCGGGGGAGACCCAGTACTTC. This translates into CAWSNLLAGLSGETQYF.

This chain links TRBV20-1 with TRBJ2-6; D not certain. Trimming left V 6 bases short and J 8 bases short, with 17 bases between. The CDR3 extends over 14 amino acids. The germline V gene has CDR1 DFQATT and CDR2 SNEGSKA (reference sequence). The CDR3 DNA reads as TGCAGTGCGGGCACATCCGGGTTGTCCAACGTCCTGACTTTC. Translation: CSAGTSGLSNVLTF.

This clonotype was recorded many times. This rearrangement joins TRBV4-1 to TRBJ1-2; perhaps TRBD1 as D (5 bases). The CDR3 runs 16 residues. V was clipped by 0 bases and J by 2 bases, with 13 bases between them. The V gene's germline CDR1 is MGHRA and CDR2 YSYEKL. This chain's CDR3 is CASSQDVGRTNYGYTF. CDR3 bases: TGCGCCAGCAGCCAAGATGTCGGCAGGACAAACTATGGCTACACCTTC.

This clonotype was observed a few times. The gene calls are TRBV29-1 and TRBJ2-7; D is tentatively TRBD1 or TRBD2 (5 bases each). Germline values: CDR1 SQVTM, CDR2 ANQGSEA. Trimming took 5 bases from V and 5 from J, leaving 28 bases between them. This CDR3 comprises 17 residues. The CDR3 DNA is TGCAGCGTTTTTGGGGACCCTGAACAGGCATTCATGGACGAGCAGTACTTC. Translated, it gives CSVFGDPEQAFMDEQYF.

This clonotype appeared many times. The chain recombines TRBV5-1 with TRBJ1-3; weak D call: TRBD1 (5 bases). CDR3 length equals 16 residues. Trimming removed 0 bases at V and 0 bases at J, with 10 bases between. CDR1 is SGHRS, CDR2 YFSETQ, per germline. The CDR3, as DNA: TGCGCCAGCAGCTTGGCGGGACGGTACTCTGGAAACACCATATATTTT. This gives the protein CASSLAGRYSGNTIYF.

In its sample, this clonotype was seen many times. The V and J genes are TRBV20-1 and TRBJ2-5; the match to TRBD2 covers 7 bases. The CDR3 covers 14 residues. From germline, CDR1 is DFQATT and CDR2 SNEGSKA (reference sequence). Trimming at V came to 3 bases and at J to 4 bases, leaving 8 bases not matched to a gene. The CDR3 protein is CSASRGSGAETQYF. DNA for the CDR3: TGCAGTGCTAGTCGCGGGAGTGGCGCAGAGACCCAGTACTTC.